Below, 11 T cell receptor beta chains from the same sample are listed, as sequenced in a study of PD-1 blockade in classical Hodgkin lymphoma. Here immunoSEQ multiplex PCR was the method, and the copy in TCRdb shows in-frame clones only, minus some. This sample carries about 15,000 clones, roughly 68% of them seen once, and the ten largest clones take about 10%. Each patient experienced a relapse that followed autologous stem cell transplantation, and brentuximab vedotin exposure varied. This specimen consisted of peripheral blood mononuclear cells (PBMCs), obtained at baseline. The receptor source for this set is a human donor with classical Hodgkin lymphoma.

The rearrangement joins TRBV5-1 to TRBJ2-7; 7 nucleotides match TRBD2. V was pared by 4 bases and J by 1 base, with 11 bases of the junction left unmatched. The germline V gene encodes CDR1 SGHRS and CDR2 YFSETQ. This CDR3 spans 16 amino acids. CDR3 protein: CASSLGGRESSYEQYF. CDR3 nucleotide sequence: TGCGCCAGCAGCCTAGGTGGGCGGGAGAGTTCCTACGAGCAGTACTTC.

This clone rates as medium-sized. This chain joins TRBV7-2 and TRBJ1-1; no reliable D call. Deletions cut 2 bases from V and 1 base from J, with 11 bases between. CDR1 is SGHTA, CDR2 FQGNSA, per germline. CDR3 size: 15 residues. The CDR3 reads CASSLILLGNTEAFF. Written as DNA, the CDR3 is TGTGCCAGCAGCTTAATTCTCCTGGGGAACACTGAAGCTTTCTTT.

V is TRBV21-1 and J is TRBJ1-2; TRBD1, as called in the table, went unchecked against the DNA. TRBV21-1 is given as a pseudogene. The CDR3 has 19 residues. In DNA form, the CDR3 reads TGTGCCAGCAGCGCCGAACGGCCGGTCGGACAGGGGGTGGACTATGGCTACACCTTC. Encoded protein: CASSAERPVGQGVDYGYTF.

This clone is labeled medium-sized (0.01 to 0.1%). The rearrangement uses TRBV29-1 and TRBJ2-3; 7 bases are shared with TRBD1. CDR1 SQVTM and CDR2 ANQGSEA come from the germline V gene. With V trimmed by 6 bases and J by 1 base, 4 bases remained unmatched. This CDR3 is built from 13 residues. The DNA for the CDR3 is TGCAGCGTCTATACAGGGGGCACAGATACGCAGTATTTT. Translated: CSVYTGGTDTQYF.

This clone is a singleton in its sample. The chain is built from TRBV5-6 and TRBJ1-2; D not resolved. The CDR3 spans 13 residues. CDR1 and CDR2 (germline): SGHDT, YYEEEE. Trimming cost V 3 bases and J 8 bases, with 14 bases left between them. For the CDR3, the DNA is TGTGCCAGCAGCTCCCCCCGACTAGGAGGCTACACCTTC. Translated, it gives CASSSPRLGGYTF.

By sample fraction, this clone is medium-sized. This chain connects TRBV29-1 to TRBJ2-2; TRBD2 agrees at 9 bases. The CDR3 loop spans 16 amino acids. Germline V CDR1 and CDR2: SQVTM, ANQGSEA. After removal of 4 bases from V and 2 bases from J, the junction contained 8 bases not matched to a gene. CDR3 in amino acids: CSVAGLAGFNTGELFF. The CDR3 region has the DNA TGCAGCGTTGCGGGTCTAGCGGGATTTAACACCGGGGAGCTGTTTTTT.

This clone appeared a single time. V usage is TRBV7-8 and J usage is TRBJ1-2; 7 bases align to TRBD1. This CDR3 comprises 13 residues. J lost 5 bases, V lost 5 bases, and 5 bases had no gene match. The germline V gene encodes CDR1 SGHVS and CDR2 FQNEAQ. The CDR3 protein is CASSEGQSYGYTF. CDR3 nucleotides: TGTGCCAGCAGCGAGGGACAGAGTTATGGCTACACCTTC.

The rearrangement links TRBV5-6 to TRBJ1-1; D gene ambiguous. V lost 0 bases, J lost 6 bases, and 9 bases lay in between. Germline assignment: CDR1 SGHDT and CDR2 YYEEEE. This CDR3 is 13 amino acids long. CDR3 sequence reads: CASSLESSAEAFF. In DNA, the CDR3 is TGTGCCAGCAGCTTGGAATCTAGTGCTGAAGCTTTCTTT. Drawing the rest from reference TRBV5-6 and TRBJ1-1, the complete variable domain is DAGVTQSPTHLIKTRGQQVTLRCSPKSGHDTVSWYQQALGQGPQFIFQYYEEEERQRGNFPDRFSGHQFPNYSSELNVNALLLGDSALYLCASSLESSAEAFFGQGTRLTVV.

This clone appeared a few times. CDR3: CSVERSGATNEKLFF. The CDR3 DNA reads as TGCAGCGTTGAAAGGTCAGGAGCAACTAATGAAAAACTGTTTTTT. The chain couples TRBV29-1 to TRBJ1-4, with D uncertain. Trimming stripped 2 bases from V and 0 bases from J, with 10 bases between. The CDR3 covers 15 residues. Germline V gene sequence: CDR1 SQVTM, CDR2 ANQGSEA.

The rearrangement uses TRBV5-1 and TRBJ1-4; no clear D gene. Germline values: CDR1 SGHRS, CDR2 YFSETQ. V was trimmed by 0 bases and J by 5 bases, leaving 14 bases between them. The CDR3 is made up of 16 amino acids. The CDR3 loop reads CASSLVAAAPNEKLFF. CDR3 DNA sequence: TGCGCCAGCAGCTTGGTAGCAGCAGCACCGAATGAAAAACTGTTTTTT.

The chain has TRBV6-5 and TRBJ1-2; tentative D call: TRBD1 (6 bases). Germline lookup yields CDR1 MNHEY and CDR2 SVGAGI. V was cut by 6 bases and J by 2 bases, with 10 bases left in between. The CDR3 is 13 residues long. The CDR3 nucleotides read TGTGCCAGCAGGGGGGGGCCCAACTATGGCTACACCTTC. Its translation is CASRGGPNYGYTF.